A single T cell receptor (beta chain) is shown here with its context. Its antigen is as yet unknown. The sample belongs to a study of immune cell composition in non-small cell lung cancer. The study, taken as a whole, reports: Shared sequences between tumour-reactive and dominant in vivo clones were not proven.

The protocol was immunoSEQ multiplex PCR, while the TCRdb copy is restricted to in-frame clones and leaves out a portion. In the table there are roughly 14,000 clones, over 70% of which are singletons. Germline CDR1 is SGHDT and CDR2 is YYEEEE. The V gene end was trimmed by 0 bases and the J gene end by 2 bases; junction bases not matched to a gene: 12. The CDR3 length is 19 residues. This receptor was obtained from a human donor with non-small cell lung cancer. The chain recombines TRBV5-6 with TRBJ2-7; 12 nucleotides agree with TRBD2. Sequencing was done on a sample of lung tumor tissue. The CDR3: CASSLDPTSGSRLTYEQYF. The CDR3 bases are TGTGCCAGCAGCTTGGACCCGACTAGCGGGAGCAGGTTAACCTACGAGCAGTACTTC.